Here is one T cell receptor beta chain with its context. These data originate in a study of T-cell memory formation after mild COVID-19. Trimming shortened V by 0 bases and J by 4 bases, and 15 bases separated the two germline ends. Germline-derived CDR1 and CDR2 are SGHRS and YFSETQ. The CDR3 has 16 residues. The 5'RACE method, run with constant-segment primers, produced TCR alpha and TCR beta cDNA libraries (carrying sample barcodes and UMIs). TCRdb re-called the 5' RACE reads through MiXCR, storing one row per CDR3 protein. The table lists 250,000 to 300,000 distinct CDR3 sequences, approximately 8% of them singletons.

The sample consisted of PBMCs or a T cell subset sorted from them (not recorded which). The sequence came from a man in his late teens or twenties who had mild COVID-19 (a few samples of this study predate the infection). Cell type and time point are not known. This chain joins TRBV5-1 and TRBJ2-3, with D perhaps matching TRBD2 (6 bases). In DNA form, the CDR3 reads TGCGCCAGCAGCTTGGGTGGGACTGCGGGTGCAGATACGCAGTATTTT. Translation gives CASSLGGTAGADTQYF.